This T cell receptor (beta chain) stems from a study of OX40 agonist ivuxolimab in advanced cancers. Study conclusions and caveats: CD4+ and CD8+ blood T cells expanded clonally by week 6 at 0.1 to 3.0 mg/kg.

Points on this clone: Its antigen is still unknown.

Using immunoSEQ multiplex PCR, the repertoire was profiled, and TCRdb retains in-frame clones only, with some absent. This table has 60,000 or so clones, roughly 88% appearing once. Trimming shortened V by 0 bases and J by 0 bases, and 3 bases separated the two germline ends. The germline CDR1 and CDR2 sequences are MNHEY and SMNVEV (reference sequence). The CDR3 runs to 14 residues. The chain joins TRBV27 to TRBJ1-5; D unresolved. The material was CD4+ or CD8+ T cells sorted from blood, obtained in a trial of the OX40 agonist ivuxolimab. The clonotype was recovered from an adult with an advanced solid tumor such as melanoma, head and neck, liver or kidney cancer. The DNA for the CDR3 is TGTGCCAGCAGTTTATCGAGTAGCAATCAGCCCCAGCATTTT. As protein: CASSLSSSNQPQHF.